This T cell receptor beta chain is drawn from a study of cytomegalovirus exposure and HLA in healthy donors. Background on the study: Earlier findings included about 120 million unique TCR beta sequences obtained from 180 million or so T cells.

The study, taken as a whole, reports: Trimming of TCR beta V- and J-genes showed a link, identified in a later analysis, to a missense DCLRE1C variant. Further analysis was carried out later, and it showed several of the most significant clusters appearing linked to common viral pathogens.

On this clone itself: Antigen: not known.

The CDR3 loop spans 14 amino acids. The V gene's germline CDR1 is SEHNR and CDR2 FQNEAQ (reference sequence). Trimming removed 2 bases at V and 7 bases at J, with 11 bases between. Primers: 60 Vbeta forward and 13 Jbeta reverse. Clones were sequenced by immunoSEQ multiplex PCR, and TCRdb holds only the in-frame ones, with some missing. The sample has 150,000 to 200,000 clones; 78% are singletons. Specimen: PBMCs. This chain uses TRBV7-9 with TRBJ2-2, with D perhaps TRBD1 (6 bases). The sequence came from a woman in her 30s in good health and CMV-seropositive. CDR3 region: CASSLPTGLGELFF. DNA of the CDR3: TGTGCCAGCAGCTTACCAACAGGGCTCGGGGAGCTGTTTTTT.